A selection of T cell receptor beta chains follows, all from one sample in a study of T cell repertoires in ileal Crohn's disease. The data were produced by immunoSEQ multiplex PCR, yet TCRdb's version contains in-frame clones alone and is incomplete. The top ten clones hold 4% to 4.5% of a sample with roughly 15,000 clones, roughly three quarters of them seen once. Sequencing used ileal tissue. These receptors originate from an adult with Crohn's disease. The CDR3 runs from the conserved cysteine through the conserved F or W. D genes are given only for firm matches. Only some rows state a clone size, as once, few, many or a class for expanded clones.

>TRBV10-3|TRBJ2-2|-|-
TGTGCCATCAGCGACTTTCAGGGCGGGTACACCGGGGAGCTGTTTTTT
CAISDFQGGYTGELFF
>TRBV11-2|TRBJ1-1|TRBD1|-
TGTGCCAGCAGCTCCTGGACAGGGGGCCGGATGAACACTGAAGCTTTCTTT
CASSSWTGGRMNTEAFF
>TRBV7-2|TRBJ1-4|-|-
TGTGCCAGCAGCTTAGCGCGGTACGAAAAACTGTTTTTT
CASSLARYEKLFF
>TRBV7-6|TRBJ2-5|-|medium-sized
TGTGCCAGCAGCTTCAGCCCAAAGGACGTCCCCCAAGAGACCCAGTACTTC
CASSFSPKDVPQETQYF
>TRBV2|TRBJ2-7|TRBD2|-
TGTGCCAGCAGAGTGGGACTAATACATTCCTACGAGCAGTACTTC
CASRVGLIHSYEQYF
>TRBV12-5|TRBJ1-1|-|-
TGTGCTAGTGGTTTGGGGGGAAGAAACACTGAAGCTTTCTTT
CASGLGGRNTEAFF
>TRBV5-6|TRBJ1-2|-|-
TGTGCCAGCAGAAAACGGCAGGCCCTCTACGGCTACACCTTC
CASRKRQALYGYTF
>TRBV10-2|TRBJ2-7|-|-
TGCGCCAGCAGTGAGTTTCGCGGGAAACACACTGGGAGCTCCTACGAGCAGTACTTC
CASSEFRGKHTGSSYEQYF
>TRBV19|TRBJ2-3|-|-
TGTGCCAGTAGTATAGCAGATACGCAGTATTTT
CASSIADTQYF
>TRBV19|TRBJ2-7|-|-
TGTGCCAGTAGTATCTCGGATGGCCTCTACGAGCAGTACTTC
CASSISDGLYEQYF
>TRBV5-1|TRBJ2-3|TRBD2|-
TGCGCCAGCAGAACTCCTAGCGGACCCACAGATACGCAGTATTTT
CASRTPSGPTDTQYF